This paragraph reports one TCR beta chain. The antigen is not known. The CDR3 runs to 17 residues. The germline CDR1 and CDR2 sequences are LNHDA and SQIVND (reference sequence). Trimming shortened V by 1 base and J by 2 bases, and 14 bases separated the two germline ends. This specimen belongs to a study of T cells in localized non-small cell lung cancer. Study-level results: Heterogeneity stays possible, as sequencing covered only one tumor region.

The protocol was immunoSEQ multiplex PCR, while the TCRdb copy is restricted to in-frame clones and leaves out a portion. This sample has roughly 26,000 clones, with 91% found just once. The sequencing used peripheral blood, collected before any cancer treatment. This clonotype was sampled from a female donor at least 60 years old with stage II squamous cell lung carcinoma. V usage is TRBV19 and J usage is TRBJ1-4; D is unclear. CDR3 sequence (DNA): TGTGCCAGTAGTATAGTACCGGGGTCTGAGACTAATGAAAAACTGTTTTTT. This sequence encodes CASSIVPGSETNEKLFF.